The rows below give T cell receptor beta chains drawn from one sample of a study of T cells after yellow fever vaccination. TCRdb redid the calling of the 5' RACE reads with MiXCR, one entry per CDR3 protein. In the table there are 450,000 to 650,000 distinct CDR3 sequences, 21% of which are singletons. The source material was PBMCs, sampled 21 days after the first yellow fever vaccination. The receptor source for this set is a man aged 18 to 29 who received the YFV17D yellow fever vaccine. Both conserved end residues are part of each CDR3. D genes are given only for firm matches. Some rows mark clone size as missing; the rest say once, few, many or name a class of expanded clone.

abundance,j_gene,d_gene,v_gene,CDR3aa,CDR3nt
.,TRBJ1-5,.,TRBV3-1,CASSQVSGSNQPQHF,TGTGCCAGCAGCCAAGTATCTGGCAGCAATCAGCCCCAGCATTTT
.,TRBJ1-5,TRBD1,TRBV28,CAISGGYQPQHF,TGTGCCATCTCAGGGGGCTATCAGCCCCAGCATTTT
few,TRBJ2-7,TRBD2,TRBV27,CASSLSVSGVYEQYF,TGTGCCAGCAGTTTATCGGTTAGCGGGGTCTACGAGCAGTACTTC
few,TRBJ2-3,TRBD2,TRBV7-2,CASSYIAGGMLDTQYF,TGTGCCAGCAGCTACATAGCGGGGGGGATGTTGGATACGCAGTATTTT
.,TRBJ1-3,.,TRBV28,CASSDGGRNTIYF,TGTGCCAGCAGCGACGGGGGAAGGAACACCATATATTTT
few,TRBJ2-7,.,TRBV25-1,CASSPEGGSYEQYF,TGTGCCAGCTCCCCAGAGGGGGGATCCTACGAGCAGTACTTC
few,TRBJ1-2,.,TRBV5-1,CASSLSEGHGYTF,TGCGCCAGCAGCCTCTCCGAGGGCCATGGCTACACCTTC
.,TRBJ2-1,TRBD1,TRBV6-5,CASSGTGDEQFF,TGTGCCAGCAGTGGGACAGGCGATGAGCAGTTCTTC
.,TRBJ2-6,.,TRBV7-3,CASSYPGSGANVLTF,TGTGCCAGCAGCTATCCGGGGTCTGGGGCCAACGTCCTGACTTTC
.,TRBJ1-4,.,TRBV15,CATSRDLGALEKLFF,TGTGCCACCAGCAGAGATCTCGGCGCGTTGGAAAAACTGTTTTTT
few,TRBJ2-2,.,TRBV5-1,CASSLELVAGELFF,TGCGCCAGCAGCTTGGAGCTAGTAGCCGGGGAGCTGTTTTTT
.,TRBJ1-5,.,TRBV20-1,CSAPRGAGNQPQHF,TGCAGTGCTCCTCGGGGCGCGGGCAATCAGCCCCAGCATTTT
few,TRBJ1-2,.,TRBV3-1,CASSPRASYGYTF,TGTGCCAGCAGCCCCCGGGCCAGCTATGGCTACACCTTC
.,TRBJ2-3,.,TRBV28,CASSLGALITDTQYF,TGTGCCAGCAGTTTGGGGGCGCTCATTACAGATACGCAGTATTTT
.,TRBJ2-5,.,TRBV11-2,CASSLPQGGQETQYF,TGTGCCAGCAGCCTACCACAGGGAGGCCAAGAGACCCAGTACTTC
.,TRBJ2-5,TRBD1,TRBV28,CASTQGQGGETQYF,TGTGCCAGCACCCAAGGACAGGGGGGAGAGACCCAGTACTTC
few,TRBJ1-3,.,TRBV11-2,CASSSRRLYSGNTIYF,TGTGCCAGCAGCTCCCGCCGACTTTACTCTGGAAACACCATATATTTT
many,TRBJ1-1,.,TRBV9,CASSVSGERAFF,TGTGCCAGCAGCGTATCAGGGGAAAGAGCTTTCTTT
few,TRBJ2-7,.,TRBV4-1,CASSQDDSFYEQYF,TGCGCCAGCAGCCAAGATGACAGTTTCTACGAGCAGTACTTC
few,TRBJ2-5,TRBD2,TRBV5-1,CASSLGLAVHPETQYF,TGCGCCAGCAGCTTGGGACTAGCGGTTCATCCGGAGACCCAGTACTTC
.,TRBJ2-5,.,TRBV5-6,CASSLFLLGLEQETQYF,TGTGCCAGCAGTCTTTTTCTACTGGGCCTAGAACAAGAGACCCAGTACTTC
few,TRBJ2-5,.,TRBV20-1,CSASSETQYF,TGCAGTGCTAGTAGCGAGACCCAGTACTTC
.,TRBJ1-2,TRBD1,TRBV6-1,CASSPGTGQANYGYTF,TGTGCCAGCAGTCCCGGGACAGGGCAAGCTAACTATGGCTACACCTTC
.,TRBJ1-3,.,TRBV7-2,CASSLVISSGNTIYF,TGTGCCAGCAGCTTAGTAATAAGCTCTGGAAACACCATATATTTT
many,TRBJ1-6,TRBD1,TRBV25-1,CASSESPGQGGSYNSPLHF,TGTGCCAGCAGTGAATCCCCGGGACAGGGTGGATCCTATAATTCACCCCTCCACTTT
.,TRBJ2-1,TRBD2,TRBV20-1,CSARGNKGLAAYNEQFF,TGCAGTGCTAGAGGGAACAAAGGACTAGCGGCTTACAATGAGCAGTTCTTC
few,TRBJ2-1,.,TRBV12-3/TRBV12-4,CASSPSVGGQFF,TGTGCCAGCAGTCCCTCCGTCGGGGGCCAGTTCTTC
.,TRBJ2-5,TRBD1,TRBV7-9,CASSFAGTGQETQYF,TGTGCCAGCAGCTTTGCGGGGACAGGTCAAGAGACCCAGTACTTC
many,TRBJ1-6,.,TRBV6-5,CASTFLWGNNSPLHF,TGTGCCAGCACCTTTTTGTGGGGAAATAATTCACCCCTCCACTTT